Listed here is a single T cell receptor (beta chain). A much bigger clone sits one base away, suggesting this may be a read error. This sample was taken from a study of T cells in Graves' hyperthyroidism and ophthalmopathy. Amplification of TCR beta CDR3 regions used RNA as the template. The TCR CDR3 was amplified in a first-round RT-PCR using the HTBI primer set. One entry per CDR3 protein, called by TCRdb with MiXCR from the multiplex PCR reads. The data show some 200,000 distinct CDR3 sequences, with roughly 18% seen just once and roughly 53% held by the top ten. Among the patients, aged 18 to 65, hyperthyroidism was newly diagnosed and had lasted under 2 months. This clonotype was obtained from a man aged 50 to 60 with Graves' hyperthyroidism. Sequenced: blood.

The chain's CDR3 is CVSSWGSGSATNEKLFF. The CDR3, as DNA: TGCGTCAGCAGCTGGGGCTCAGGGTCTGCAACTAATGAAAAACTGTTTTTT. The chain recombines TRBV5-1 with TRBJ1-4; perhaps TRBD1 as D (5 bases). The CDR3 spans 17 residues. Looked up from germline, CDR1 is SGHRS and CDR2 is YFSETQ.